The entry that follows covers one T cell receptor (beta chain) sequence. Its antigen is still unknown. V lost 1 base and J lost 3, with 11 bases in between. The CDR3 sequence is 15 residues long. Germline V gives CDR1 SGHRS, CDR2 YFSETQ. The record originates from a study of T cell repertoires and HLA-DP antigens. The wider study: Alloantigens: one with one groove difference and one with about ten differences versus self. Donor ages ranged from 18-to-29 to 60-to-69; two men, one woman. Study-level results: Antigen presentation used HeLa cells, with total CD4+ cells responding.

Assay used: immunoSEQ multiplex PCR; TCRdb lists only in-frame clones, some missing. The sample lists tens of thousands of clones; about 82% were seen once. The chain couples TRBV5-1 to TRBJ1-5, with D perhaps TRBD1 (5 bases). The source is a man in his 60s in good health and CMV-seronegative. Sequencing input: CD4+ T cells from PBMCs. The CDR3 DNA sequence: TGCGCCAGCAGCTTGACGGGGCATCCCAATCAGCCCCAGCATTTT. This sequence encodes CASSLTGHPNQPQHF.